Listed here are 14 T cell receptor beta chains from one sample, sequenced in a study of cytomegalovirus exposure and HLA in healthy donors (dated by TCRdb to about 2017). Library creation used the immunoSEQ multiplex PCR assay. For the multiplex PCR, a mixture combining 60 forward primers for TCR Vbeta segments and 13 reverse primers for TCR Jbeta segments was used. This immuneACCESS table, as held by TCRdb, lists in-frame sequences with V and J called but not all clones. Of the missing ones, under half trace to an unresolved V gene in checked studies; the others have no known cause. The sample table holds roughly 150,000 clones, of which around 85% were seen once. Clones ranked in the top ten supply 1.2% of the sample. The specimen sequenced was PBMCs. These TCRs come from a female donor in good health and CMV-seronegative.

Only a few counts were recorded for this clone. The gene calls are TRBV6-5 and TRBJ2-7; a weak D match, TRBD2 (6 bases). The CDR3 spans 14 residues. Germline V lookup: CDR1 MNHEY, CDR2 SVGAGI. V lost 2 bases and J 0 bases, leaving 8 bases between the germline ends. The CDR3 spells CASSYGLSSYEQYF. The CDR3 DNA reads as TGTGCCAGCAGTTACGGACTATCCTCCTACGAGCAGTACTTC.

The J gene is TRBJ2-1, the V gene TRBV11-2, with D uncertain. The germline gives CDR1 SGHAT, CDR2 FQNNGV. Trimming shortened V by 5 bases and J by 8 bases, and 10 bases separated the two germline ends. The CDR3 totals 12 residues. CDR3 DNA: TGTGCCAGCAGCCCCGTGTCGTATGAGCAGTTCTTC. Residues: CASSPVSYEQFF.

The chain couples TRBV15 to TRBJ1-1, with TRBD1 identical over 9 bases. Germline CDR1 reads LNHNV; CDR2 reads YYDKDF (reference sequence). The CDR3 length is 15 residues. Trimming cost V 5 bases and J 0 bases; bases outside gene matches: 4. CDR3 sequence (DNA): TGTGCCACCAGCCCGGGGACAGGGATGAACACTGAAGCTTTCTTT. This sequence encodes CATSPGTGMNTEAFF.

The rearrangement links TRBV19 to TRBJ2-5, with 9 bases matching TRBD1. The CDR3 contains 16 residues. Germline CDR1 is LNHDA and CDR2 is SQIVND (reference sequence). The V segment lost 0 bases and the J segment 5 bases; nucleotides outside the gene matches: 7. CDR3 DNA: TGTGCCAGTAGTATAGAAGGGACAGGGACTGTTGAGACCCAGTACTTC. Encoded protein: CASSIEGTGTVETQYF.

The chain combines TRBV6-5 with TRBJ2-2; weak D call: TRBD1 (6 bases). Germline V CDR1 and CDR2: MNHEY, SVGAGI. V shed 2 bases and J shed 6 bases, with 10 bases lying between them. This CDR3 has 14 amino acids. DNA for the CDR3: TGTGCCAGCAGTTACCTCAGGGGAGCCGGGGAGCTGTTTTTT. Encoded protein: CASSYLRGAGELFF.

The V call is TRBV6-6, the J call TRBJ2-7, with TRBD2 matching 10 bases. Germline-derived CDR1 and CDR2 are MNHNY and SVGAGI (reference sequence). This CDR3 contains 16 residues. V trimming: 3 bases; J trimming: 1 base; junction bases outside the gene matches: 6. The CDR3 coding sequence is TGTGCCAGCAGTTATGTTACTAGCGGGAATTCCTACGAGCAGTACTTC. As protein: CASSYVTSGNSYEQYF.

The chain links TRBV27 to TRBJ2-7; the match to TRBD1 covers 9 bases. The CDR3 totals 17 residues. Germline CDR1 is MNHEY and CDR2 is SMNVEV (reference sequence). After removal of 4 bases from V and 5 bases from J, the junction contained 15 bases not matched to a gene. The CDR3 spells CASSSLAPGQGGDEQYF. In DNA form, the CDR3 reads TGTGCCAGCAGTTCCCTCGCCCCGGGACAGGGTGGCGACGAGCAGTACTTC.

The DNA for the CDR3 is TGTGCCAGCACGCCCCGACAGGGTCCGAATCAGCCCCAGCATTTT. Its protein product is CASTPRQGPNQPQHF. J is TRBJ1-5 and V is TRBV27; 7 bases match TRBD1. This CDR3 region has 15 residues. Germline V lookup: CDR1 MNHEY, CDR2 SMNVEV (reference sequence). Unmatched junction bases numbered 10, after V lost 7 bases and J lost 4 bases.

The chain is built from TRBV11-2 and TRBJ2-7, with 8 bases fitting TRBD2. CDR1 SGHAT and CDR2 FQNNGV come from the germline V gene. V gave up 5 bases and J gave up 4 bases; unmatched junction bases: 13. This CDR3 contains 16 residues. The CDR3 here is CASSPYLGTRVYEQYF. The CDR3 DNA reads as TGTGCCAGCAGCCCATATCTAGGGACTAGGGTTTACGAGCAGTACTTC. Looking up the rest from reference TRBV11-2 and TRBJ2-7 gives the full variable domain: EAGVAQSPRYKIIEKRQSVAFWCNPISGHATLYWYQQILGQGPKLLIQFQNNGVVDDSQLPKDRFSAERLKGVDSTLKIQPAKLEDSAVYLCASSPYLGTRVYEQYFGPGTRLTVT.

This clone was detected a few times. The chain employs TRBV28 and TRBJ1-1; D is unresolved. CDR1 is MDHEN and CDR2 is SYDVKM in the germline V gene. CDR3 length: 14 amino acids. The ends were cut back, 7 bases at V and 0 bases at J, with 12 bases in the middle. The CDR3 region is CASNPAGMNTEAFF. The CDR3, as DNA: TGTGCCAGCAATCCCGCGGGGATGAACACTGAAGCTTTCTTT.

The V gene is TRBV13, the J gene TRBJ2-1; tentative D call: TRBD2 (6 bases). The CDR3 length is 14 residues. V lost 0 bases and J lost 7, with 10 bases in between. From germline, CDR1 is PRHDT and CDR2 FYEKMQ (reference sequence). CDR3: CASSLGLAQNEQFF. DNA for the CDR3: TGTGCCAGCAGCTTAGGGCTAGCGCAGAATGAGCAGTTCTTC.

J is TRBJ1-2 and V is TRBV28; the D gene is possibly TRBD1 (5 bases). This CDR3 region has 12 residues. The V end was cut by 4 bases, the J end by 5 bases, with 8 bases between. Germline V lookup: CDR1 MDHEN, CDR2 SYDVKM. CDR3: CASSWGEYGYTF. In DNA, the CDR3 is TGTGCCAGCAGTTGGGGGGAGTATGGCTACACCTTC.

The chain uses TRBV23-1 and TRBJ2-7, with TRBD1 matching 10 bases. TRBV23-1 falls under the ORF class, with uncertain function. With 3 bases clipped from V and 1 base from J, the junction kept 12 bases outside the gene matches. The CDR3 runs to 18 residues. In DNA, the CDR3 is TGCGCCAGCAGTCACCCCGGGACAGGGGTCCCCCCTTCCTACGAGCAGTACTTC. This encodes CASSHPGTGVPPSYEQYF.

A note on this clone: A far larger clone is just one base off, so this is likely a read error. The rearrangement joins TRBV29-1 to TRBJ1-2, with 7 bases that match TRBD1. Germline assignment: CDR1 SQVTM and CDR2 ANQGSEA. The CDR3 length is 16 residues. In nucleotides, the CDR3 is TGCTGCGTTGACGGAGAGGGGGCCGGACAAGGAAGAGGCTACACCTTC. Its protein is CCVDGEGAGQGRGYTF.